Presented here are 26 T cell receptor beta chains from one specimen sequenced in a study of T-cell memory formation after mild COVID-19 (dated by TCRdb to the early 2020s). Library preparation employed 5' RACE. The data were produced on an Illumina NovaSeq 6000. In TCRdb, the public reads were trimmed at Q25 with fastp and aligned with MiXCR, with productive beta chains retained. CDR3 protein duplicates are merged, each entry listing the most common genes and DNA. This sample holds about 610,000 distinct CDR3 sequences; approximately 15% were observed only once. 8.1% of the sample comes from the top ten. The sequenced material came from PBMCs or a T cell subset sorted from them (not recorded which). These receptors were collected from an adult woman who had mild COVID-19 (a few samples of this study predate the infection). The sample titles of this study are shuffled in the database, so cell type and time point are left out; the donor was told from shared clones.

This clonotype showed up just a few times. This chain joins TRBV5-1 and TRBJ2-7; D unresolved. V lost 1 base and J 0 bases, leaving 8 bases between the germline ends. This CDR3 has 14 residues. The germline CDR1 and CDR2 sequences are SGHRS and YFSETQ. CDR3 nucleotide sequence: TGCGCCAGCAGCTTGAAGGAAAGCTCCTACGAGCAGTACTTC. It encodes CASSLKESSYEQYF.

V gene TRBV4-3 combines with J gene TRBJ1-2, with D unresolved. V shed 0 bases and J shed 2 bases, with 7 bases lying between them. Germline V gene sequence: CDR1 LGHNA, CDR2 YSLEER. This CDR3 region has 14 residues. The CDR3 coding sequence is TGCGCCAGCAGCCAAGACGCGGACAACTATGGCTACACCTTC. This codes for CASSQDADNYGYTF.

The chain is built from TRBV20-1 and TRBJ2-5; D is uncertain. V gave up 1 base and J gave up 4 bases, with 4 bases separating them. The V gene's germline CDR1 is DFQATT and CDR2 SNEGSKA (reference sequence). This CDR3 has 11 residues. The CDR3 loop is CSARVRETQYF. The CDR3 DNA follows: TGCAGTGCTAGAGTTCGAGAGACCCAGTACTTC.

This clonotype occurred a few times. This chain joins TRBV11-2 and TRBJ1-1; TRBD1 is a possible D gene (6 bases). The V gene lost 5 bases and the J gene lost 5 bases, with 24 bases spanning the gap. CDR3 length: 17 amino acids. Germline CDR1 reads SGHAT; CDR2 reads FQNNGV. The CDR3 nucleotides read TGTGCCAGCAGCCCCCCCCCGGGTGTGGAGAGGGGGACTGAAGCTTTCTTT. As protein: CASSPPPGVERGTEAFF. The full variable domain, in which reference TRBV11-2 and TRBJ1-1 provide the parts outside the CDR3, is EAGVAQSPRYKIIEKRQSVAFWCNPISGHATLYWYQQILGQGPKLLIQFQNNGVVDDSQLPKDRFSAERLKGVDSTLKIQPAKLEDSAVYLCASSPPPGVERGTEAFFGQGTRLTVV.

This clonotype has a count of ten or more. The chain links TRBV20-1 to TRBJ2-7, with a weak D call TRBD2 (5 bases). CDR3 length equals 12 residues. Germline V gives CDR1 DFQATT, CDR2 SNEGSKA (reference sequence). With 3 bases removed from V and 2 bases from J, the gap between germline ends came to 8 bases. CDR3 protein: CSARPGTYEQYF. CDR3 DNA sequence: TGCAGTGCTAGGCCCGGGACCTACGAGCAGTACTTC.

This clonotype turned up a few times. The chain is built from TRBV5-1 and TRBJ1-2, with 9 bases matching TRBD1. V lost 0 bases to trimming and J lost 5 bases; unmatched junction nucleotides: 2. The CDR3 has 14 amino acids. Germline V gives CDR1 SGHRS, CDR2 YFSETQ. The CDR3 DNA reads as TGCGCCAGCAGCTTGGATGGGACAGGGTATGGCTACACCTTC. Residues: CASSLDGTGYGYTF.

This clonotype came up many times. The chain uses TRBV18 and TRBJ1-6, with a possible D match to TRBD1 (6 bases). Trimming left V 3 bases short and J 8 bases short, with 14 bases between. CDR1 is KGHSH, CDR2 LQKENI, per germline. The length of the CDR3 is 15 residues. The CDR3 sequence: CASSPLRDKDSPLHF. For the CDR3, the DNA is TGTGCCAGCTCACCCCTCCGGGACAAGGATTCACCCCTCCACTTT.

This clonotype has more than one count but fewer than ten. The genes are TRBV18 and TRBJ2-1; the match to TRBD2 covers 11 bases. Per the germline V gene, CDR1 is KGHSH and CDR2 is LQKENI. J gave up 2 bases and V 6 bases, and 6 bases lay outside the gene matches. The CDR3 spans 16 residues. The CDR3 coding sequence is TGTGCCAGCTCTCGGACTAGCGGGCCTCCCTACAATGAGCAGTTCTTC. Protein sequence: CASSRTSGPPYNEQFF.

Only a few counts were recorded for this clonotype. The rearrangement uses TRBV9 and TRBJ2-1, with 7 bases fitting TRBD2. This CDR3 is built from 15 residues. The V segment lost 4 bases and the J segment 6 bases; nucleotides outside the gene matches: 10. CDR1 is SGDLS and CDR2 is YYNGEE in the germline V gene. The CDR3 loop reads CASSQSGTPLNEQFF. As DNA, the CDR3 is TGTGCCAGCAGCCAAAGCGGGACGCCCCTCAATGAGCAGTTCTTC.

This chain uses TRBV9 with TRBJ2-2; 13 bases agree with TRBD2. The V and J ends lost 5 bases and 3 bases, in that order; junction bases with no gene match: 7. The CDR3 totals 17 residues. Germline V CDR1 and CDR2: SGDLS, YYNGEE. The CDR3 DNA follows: TGTGCCAGCAGTGAACCGGGACTAGCGGGACACACCGGGGAGCTGTTTTTT. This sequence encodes CASSEPGLAGHTGELFF.

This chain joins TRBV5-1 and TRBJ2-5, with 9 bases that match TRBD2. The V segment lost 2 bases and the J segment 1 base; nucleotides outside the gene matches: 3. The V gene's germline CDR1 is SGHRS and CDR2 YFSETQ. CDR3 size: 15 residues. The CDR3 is CASSFAGGPQETQYF. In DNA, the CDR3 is TGCGCCAGCAGCTTTGCGGGAGGGCCCCAAGAGACCCAGTACTTC.

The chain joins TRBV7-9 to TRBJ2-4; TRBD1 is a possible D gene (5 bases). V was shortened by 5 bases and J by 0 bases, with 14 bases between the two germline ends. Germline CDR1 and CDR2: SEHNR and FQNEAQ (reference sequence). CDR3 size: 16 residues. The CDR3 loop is CASSPLQGLAKNIQYF. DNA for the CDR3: TGTGCCAGCAGCCCACTGCAGGGCCTAGCCAAAAACATTCAGTACTTC.

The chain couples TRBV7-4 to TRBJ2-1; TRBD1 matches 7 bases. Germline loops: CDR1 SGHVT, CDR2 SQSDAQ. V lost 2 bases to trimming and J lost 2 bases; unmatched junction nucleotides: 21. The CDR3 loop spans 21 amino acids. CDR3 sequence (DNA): TGTGCCAGCAGCTTAAAACGGCGACGGAACAGGGGACGGCCGGCCTACAATGAGCAGTTCTTC. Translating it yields CASSLKRRRNRGRPAYNEQFF.

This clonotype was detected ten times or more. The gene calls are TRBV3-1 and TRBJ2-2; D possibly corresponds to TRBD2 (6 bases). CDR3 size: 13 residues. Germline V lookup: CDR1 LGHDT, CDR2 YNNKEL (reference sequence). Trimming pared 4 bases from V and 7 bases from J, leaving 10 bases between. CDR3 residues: CASSPTSNGELFF. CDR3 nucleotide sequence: TGTGCCAGCAGCCCTACTAGCAACGGGGAGCTGTTTTTT.

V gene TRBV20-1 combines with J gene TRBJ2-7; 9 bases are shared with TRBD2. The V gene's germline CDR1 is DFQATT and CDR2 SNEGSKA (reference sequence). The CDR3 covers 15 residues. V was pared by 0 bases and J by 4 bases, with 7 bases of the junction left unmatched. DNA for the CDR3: TGCAGTGCTAGAGATCATAGCGGGAGTCTTTACGAGCAGTACTTC. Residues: CSARDHSGSLYEQYF.

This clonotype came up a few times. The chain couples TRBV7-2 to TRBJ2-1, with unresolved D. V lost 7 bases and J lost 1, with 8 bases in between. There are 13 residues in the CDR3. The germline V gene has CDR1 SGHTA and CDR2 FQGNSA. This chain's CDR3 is CASNLLSYNEQFF. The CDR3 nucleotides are TGTGCCAGCAACCTTCTATCCTACAATGAGCAGTTCTTC. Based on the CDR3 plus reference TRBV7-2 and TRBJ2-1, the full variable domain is GAGVSQSPSNKVTEKGKDVELRCDPISGHTALYWYRQSLGQGLEFLIYFQGNSAPDKSGLPSDRFSAERTGGSVSTLTIQRTQQEDSAVYLCASNLLSYNEQFFGPGTRLTVL.

CDR3 sequence reads: CASSEFNTEAFF. The CDR3 DNA reads TGTGCCAGCAGCGAATTTAACACTGAAGCTTTCTTT. This chain uses TRBV9 with TRBJ1-1; D gene unclear. Germline loops: CDR1 SGDLS, CDR2 YYNGEE. Trimming removed 3 bases from V and 2 bases from J, with 5 bases in between. This CDR3 contains 12 residues.

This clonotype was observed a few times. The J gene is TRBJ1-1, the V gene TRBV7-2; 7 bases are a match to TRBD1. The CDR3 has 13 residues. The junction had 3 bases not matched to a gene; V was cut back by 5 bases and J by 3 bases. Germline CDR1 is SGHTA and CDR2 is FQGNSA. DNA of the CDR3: TGTGCCAGCAGCGGCAGGGGGGACACTGAAGCTTTCTTT. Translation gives CASSGRGDTEAFF.

The CDR3 region is CASSLGGNRVSPLHF. CDR3 nucleotide sequence: TGTGCCAGCAGCTTGGGAGGTAATCGGGTTTCACCCCTCCACTTT. The chain links TRBV5-5 to TRBJ1-6; D remains unclear. The CDR3 length is 15 residues. The germline V gene has CDR1 SGHKS and CDR2 YYEKEE (reference sequence). V lost 0 bases and J 9 bases, leaving 13 bases between the germline ends.

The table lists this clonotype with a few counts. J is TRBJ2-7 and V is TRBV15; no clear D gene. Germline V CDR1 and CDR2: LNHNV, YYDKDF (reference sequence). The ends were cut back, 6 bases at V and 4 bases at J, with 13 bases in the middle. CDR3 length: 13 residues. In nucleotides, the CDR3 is TGTGCCACCAGTATAGCCCTTGGGTACGAGCAGTACTTC. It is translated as CATSIALGYEQYF.

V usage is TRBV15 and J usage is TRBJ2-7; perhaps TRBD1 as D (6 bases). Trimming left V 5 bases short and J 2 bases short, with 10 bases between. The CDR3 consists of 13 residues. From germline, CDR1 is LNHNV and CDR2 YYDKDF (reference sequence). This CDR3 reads CATSLQGAYEQYF. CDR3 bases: TGTGCCACCAGCCTACAGGGCGCCTACGAGCAGTACTTC. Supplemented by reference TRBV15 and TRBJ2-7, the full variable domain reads DAMVIQNPRYQVTQFGKPVTLSCSQTLNHNVMYWYQQKSSQAPKLLFHYYDKDFNNEADTPDNFQSRRPNTSFCFLDIRSPGLGDTAMYLCATSLQGAYEQYFGPGTRLTVT.

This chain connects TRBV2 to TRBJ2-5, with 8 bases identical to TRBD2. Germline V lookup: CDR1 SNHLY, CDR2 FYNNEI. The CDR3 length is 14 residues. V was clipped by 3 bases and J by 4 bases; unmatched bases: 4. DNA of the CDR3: TGTGCCAGCAGTGAGGGGCTAGCGGGAGAGACCCAGTACTTC. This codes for CASSEGLAGETQYF.

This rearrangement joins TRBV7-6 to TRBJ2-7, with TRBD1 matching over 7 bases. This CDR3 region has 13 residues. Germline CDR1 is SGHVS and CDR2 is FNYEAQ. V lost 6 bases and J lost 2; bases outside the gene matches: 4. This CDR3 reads CASSTGAPYEQYF. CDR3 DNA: TGTGCCAGCAGTACAGGGGCCCCCTACGAGCAGTACTTC.

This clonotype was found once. The CDR3 spells CASSRGGFRGHNEQFF. As DNA, the CDR3 is TGCGCCAGCAGCCGGGGGGGGTTCAGGGGCCACAATGAGCAGTTCTTC. V gene TRBV4-3 combines with J gene TRBJ2-1, with D perhaps TRBD2 (7 bases). Trimming took off 4 bases at V and 5 bases at J, with 18 bases between the two ends. The germline V gene encodes CDR1 LGHNA and CDR2 YSLEER. CDR3 length equals 16 residues.

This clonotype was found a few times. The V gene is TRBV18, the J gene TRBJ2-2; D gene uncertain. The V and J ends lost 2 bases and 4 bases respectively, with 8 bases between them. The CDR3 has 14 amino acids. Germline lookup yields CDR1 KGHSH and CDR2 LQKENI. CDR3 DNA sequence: TGTGCCAGCTCACCAGAACAAACCACCGGGGAGCTGTTTTTT. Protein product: CASSPEQTTGELFF.

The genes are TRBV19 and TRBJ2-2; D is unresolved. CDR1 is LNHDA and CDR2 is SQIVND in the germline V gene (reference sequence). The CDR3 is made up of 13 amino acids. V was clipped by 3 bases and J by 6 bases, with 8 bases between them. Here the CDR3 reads CASSIVPPGELFF. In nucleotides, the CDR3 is TGTGCCAGTAGTATTGTTCCACCCGGGGAGCTGTTTTTT.